The 23 T cell receptor beta chains in this list originate from one sample, sequenced in a study of cytomegalovirus exposure and HLA in healthy donors. The method was immunoSEQ multiplex PCR; TCRdb's version includes in-frame clones alone and lacks a portion of them. The sample lists 250,000 or so clones; around 89% were seen once. Specimen: PBMCs. The receptors derive from a woman between 18 and 29 years old in good health and CMV-seronegative.

The chain couples TRBV19 to TRBJ2-7, with 9 bases lining up with TRBD1. The ends lost 5 bases at V and 2 bases at J; junction bases unmatched: 7. Germline CDR1 reads LNHDA; CDR2 reads SQIVND (reference sequence). The CDR3 is 15 amino acids. The CDR3 DNA reads as TGTGCCAGTAGTCCCGACGGGACAGGGACCTACGAGCAGTACTTC. Translation gives CASSPDGTGTYEQYF. Filled out from reference TRBV19 and TRBJ2-7, the complete variable domain reads DGGITQSPKYLFRKEGQNVTLSCEQNLNHDAMYWYRQDPGQGLRLIYYSQIVNDFQKGDIAEGYSVSREKKESFPLTVTSAQKNPTAFYLCASSPDGTGTYEQYFGPGTRLTVT.

V is TRBV5-4 and J is TRBJ2-2, with 9 bases matching TRBD1. Losses at the gene ends were 4 bases for V and 2 bases for J; bases not matched to a gene: 3. There are 15 residues in the CDR3. Germline lookup yields CDR1 SGHNT and CDR2 YYREEE (reference sequence). The CDR3 sequence is CASSPTGGNTGELFF. The CDR3 DNA follows: TGTGCCAGCAGCCCCACAGGGGGCAACACCGGGGAGCTGTTTTTT.

The rearrangement links TRBV11-2 to TRBJ2-7, with 7 bases aligning to TRBD1. Germline values: CDR1 SGHAT, CDR2 FQNNGV. Germline trimming cut 3 bases from V and 0 bases from J; bases unmatched to any gene: 8. The CDR3 is 16 residues long. The CDR3 nucleotides are TGTGCCAGCAGCTTCATAGACCGGGACAGCTCCTACGAGCAGTACTTC. This sequence encodes CASSFIDRDSSYEQYF.

This clone was observed once. The chain links TRBV6-1 to TRBJ2-2; possibly TRBD1 for D (5 bases). The length of the CDR3 is 16 residues. Germline V lookup: CDR1 MNHNS, CDR2 SASEGT. V was clipped by 2 bases and J by 4 bases, with 14 bases between them. CDR3 loop: CASSETRRVGTGELFF. CDR3 coding DNA: TGTGCCAGCAGTGAAACTCGCAGGGTCGGCACCGGGGAGCTGTTTTTT.

The chain is built from TRBV4-1 and TRBJ2-3, with 9 bases aligning to TRBD2. CDR1 and CDR2 from the germline V gene are MGHRA and YSYEKL. CDR3 length equals 15 residues. The trim removed 1 base at V and 6 bases at J, leaving 5 bases unmatched. Here the CDR3 reads CASSQGRGGLDTQYF. The CDR3 region has the DNA TGCGCCAGCAGCCAAGGGCGGGGGGGCCTCGATACGCAGTATTTT.

In nucleotides, the CDR3 is TGTGCCAGCAGCTGGGGGTGGCGGGGAACCTACAATGAGCAGTTCTTC. It yields the protein CASSWGWRGTYNEQFF. This chain uses TRBV7-8 with TRBJ2-1; D may be TRBD2 (6 bases). Germline-derived CDR1 and CDR2 are SGHVS and FQNEAQ. This CDR3 has 16 amino acids. Trimming shortened V by 4 bases and J by 2 bases, and 15 bases separated the two germline ends.

This clone was recorded once. CDR3 DNA sequence: TGTGCCAGCAGGACGACAGGGCAACCACCTGGCGAGCAGTACTTC. The encoded protein is CASRTTGQPPGEQYF. V gene TRBV6-5 combines with J gene TRBJ2-7, with 7 bases lining up with TRBD1. Germline V CDR1 and CDR2: MNHEY, SVGAGI. The CDR3 contains 15 residues. Trimming cost V 6 bases and J 6 bases; bases outside gene matches: 14.

CDR3 coding DNA: TGTGCCAGCAGCTCCCTAAGTGCGGTCGGTGAGACCCAGTACTTC. Translated, it gives CASSSLSAVGETQYF. V usage is TRBV5-4 and J usage is TRBJ2-5, with D uncertain. The CDR3 runs to 15 residues. The germline gives CDR1 SGHNT, CDR2 YYREEE (reference sequence). V lost 3 bases and J 5 bases, leaving 17 bases between the germline ends.

CDR3 in DNA: TGTGCCAGCAGTCCGCCATTACTAGCGGCCGTCTACAATGAGCAGTTCTTC. This codes for CASSPPLLAAVYNEQFF. V gene TRBV27 combines with J gene TRBJ2-1; 8 nucleotides line up with TRBD2. The V and J ends lost 5 bases and 3 bases, in that order; junction bases with no gene match: 12. CDR3 size: 17 residues. Looked up from germline, CDR1 is MNHEY and CDR2 is SMNVEV (reference sequence).

This CDR3 is CASSFGQAYGYTF. In nucleotides, the CDR3 is TGTGCCAGCAGCTTTGGGCAGGCCTATGGCTACACCTTC. The chain is built from TRBV7-6 and TRBJ1-2; no clear D. CDR1 is SGHVS and CDR2 is FNYEAQ in the germline V gene. Trimming left V 3 bases short and J 4 bases short, with 9 bases between. The CDR3 runs to 13 residues.

The genes are TRBV5-6 and TRBJ1-2; 7 bases agree with TRBD1. With 2 bases clipped from V and 4 bases from J, the junction kept 2 bases outside the gene matches. The CDR3 totals 13 residues. Germline-derived CDR1 and CDR2 are SGHDT and YYEEEE. The CDR3 spells CASSLRDSYGYTF. The CDR3 DNA is TGTGCCAGCAGCTTACGGGACAGCTATGGCTACACCTTC.

CDR3 amino acids: CASSLASYNEQFF. CDR3 in DNA: TGTGCCAGCAGCTTAGCTTCCTACAATGAGCAGTTCTTC. The gene calls are TRBV11-2 and TRBJ2-1; no clear D gene. V lost 1 base to trimming and J lost 1 base, with 2 bases between them. Germline CDR1 reads SGHAT; CDR2 reads FQNNGV. The CDR3 totals 13 residues.

J is TRBJ1-5 and V is TRBV21-1; the tabulated D call, TRBD1, remains unverified against the DNA. TRBV21-1 is a pseudogene. The CDR3 extends over 13 amino acids. The CDR3 nucleotides are TGTGCCAGCAAAGACAGGCACAATCAGCCCCAGCATTTT. Encoded protein: CASKDRHNQPQHF.

This clone has just one count. The J gene is TRBJ2-5, the V gene TRBV11-2, with D unresolved. This CDR3 comprises 12 residues. Trimming stripped 1 base from V and 5 bases from J, with 5 bases between. Germline values: CDR1 SGHAT, CDR2 FQNNGV. DNA for the CDR3: TGTGCCAGCAGCTTAGTATTGGAGACCCAGTACTTC. Translating gives CASSLVLETQYF.

The chain has TRBV12-5 and TRBJ2-7, with 9 bases identical to TRBD1. Unmatched junction bases numbered 15, after V lost 5 bases and J lost 7 bases. From germline, CDR1 is LGHNT and CDR2 FRNRAP. This CDR3 region has 16 residues. The CDR3 sequence: CASGLHRGLKVVEQYV. CDR3 nucleotide sequence: TGTGCTAGTGGTCTGCACAGGGGGCTTAAGGTCGTGGAGCAGTACGTC.

The chain uses TRBV9 and TRBJ2-1, with 8 bases that match TRBD1. CDR3 length: 15 amino acids. Germline CDR1 and CDR2: SGDLS and YYNGEE. V lost 4 bases, J lost 5 bases, and 8 bases stayed unmatched. The CDR3: CASSFSGQDHNEQFF. The CDR3 nucleotides read TGTGCCAGCAGCTTTTCGGGACAGGACCACAATGAGCAGTTCTTC.

This chain uses TRBV6-5 with TRBJ2-1; D is undetermined. This CDR3 is built from 14 residues. The ends were cut back, 0 bases at V and 5 bases at J, with 8 bases in the middle. In germline, CDR1 is MNHEY, CDR2 SVGAGI. Here the CDR3 DNA reads TGTGCCAGCAGTTACTCACGCACGGACAATGAGCAGTTCTTC. Translated: CASSYSRTDNEQFF.

V and J are TRBV30 and TRBJ2-2, with 12 bases matching TRBD1. Germline V lookup: CDR1 GTSNPN, CDR2 SVGIG (reference sequence). This CDR3 comprises 15 residues. V lost 2 bases, J lost 7 bases, and 5 bases stayed unmatched. CDR3 residues: CAWSSGQGAIGELFF. Written as DNA, the CDR3 is TGTGCCTGGAGTTCGGGACAGGGGGCGATCGGGGAGCTGTTTTTT.

This clone is a singleton in its sample. The J gene is TRBJ2-2, the V gene TRBV28; 8 nucleotides align to TRBD1. V gave up 6 bases and J gave up 5 bases; unmatched junction bases: 2. From germline, CDR1 is MDHEN and CDR2 SYDVKM. CDR3 size: 13 residues. The CDR3 region has the DNA TGTGCCAGCAGCAGGGGGCATACCGGGGAGCTGTTTTTT. It translates to CASSRGHTGELFF.

The chain has TRBV19 and TRBJ1-1; a weak D match, TRBD1 (5 bases). Germline V CDR1 and CDR2: LNHDA, SQIVND (reference sequence). V lost 7 bases and J 4 bases, leaving 7 bases between the germline ends. The CDR3 is 11 amino acids. CDR3 nucleotides: TGTGCCAGTATTGGGGCCACTGAAGCTTTCTTT. Its protein product is CASIGATEAFF.

The rearrangement joins TRBV9 to TRBJ1-3; the D is unclear. Trimming pared 6 bases from V and 0 bases from J, leaving 7 bases between. Germline V CDR1 and CDR2: SGDLS, YYNGEE. This CDR3 has 13 amino acids. CDR3 sequence: CASTPGSGNTIYF. CDR3 sequence (DNA): TGTGCCAGCACCCCGGGCTCTGGAAACACCATATATTTT.

The chain links TRBV14 to TRBJ1-1; no clear D gene. Germline V gene data show CDR1 as SGHDN and CDR2 as FVKESK. This CDR3 contains 15 residues. V was shortened by 0 bases and J by 0 bases, with 8 bases between the two germline ends. The CDR3 protein is CASSQDGRLNTEAFF. The DNA for the CDR3 is TGTGCCAGCAGCCAAGATGGGAGGTTGAACACTGAAGCTTTCTTT.

The chain couples TRBV4-3 to TRBJ2-3; TRBD2 aligns across 9 bases. CDR1 LGHNA and CDR2 YSLEER come from the germline V gene. V shed 4 bases, J shed 0 bases, and the junction held 8 bases outside the gene matches. This CDR3 spans 17 amino acids. The CDR3: CASSLNPSGISTDTQYF. The CDR3 DNA reads as TGCGCCAGCAGCCTAAACCCTAGCGGGATAAGCACAGATACGCAGTATTTT.